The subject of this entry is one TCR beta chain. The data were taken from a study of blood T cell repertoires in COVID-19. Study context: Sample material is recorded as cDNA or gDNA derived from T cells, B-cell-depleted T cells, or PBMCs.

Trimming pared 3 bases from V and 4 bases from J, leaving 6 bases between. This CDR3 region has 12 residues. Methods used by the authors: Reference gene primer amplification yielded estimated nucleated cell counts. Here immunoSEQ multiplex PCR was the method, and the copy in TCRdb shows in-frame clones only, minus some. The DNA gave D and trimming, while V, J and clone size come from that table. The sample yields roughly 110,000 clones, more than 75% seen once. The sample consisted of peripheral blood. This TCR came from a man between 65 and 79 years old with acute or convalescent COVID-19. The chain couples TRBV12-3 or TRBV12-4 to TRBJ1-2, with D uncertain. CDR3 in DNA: TGTGCCAGCAGTTTTTCGGGCTATGGCTACACCTTC. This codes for CASSFSGYGYTF.